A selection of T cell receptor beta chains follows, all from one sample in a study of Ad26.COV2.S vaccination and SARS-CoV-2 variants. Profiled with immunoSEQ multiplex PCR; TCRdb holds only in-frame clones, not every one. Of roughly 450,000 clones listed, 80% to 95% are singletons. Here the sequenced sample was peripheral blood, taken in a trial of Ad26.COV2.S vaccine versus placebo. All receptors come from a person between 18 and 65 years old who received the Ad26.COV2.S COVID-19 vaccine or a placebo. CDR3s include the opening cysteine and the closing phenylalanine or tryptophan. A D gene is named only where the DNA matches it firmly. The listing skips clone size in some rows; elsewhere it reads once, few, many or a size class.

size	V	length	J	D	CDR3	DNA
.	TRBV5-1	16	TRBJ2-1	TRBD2	CASSPGGFGTYNEQFF	TGCGCCAGCAGCCCGGGAGGGTTTGGGACCTACAATGAGCAGTTCTTC
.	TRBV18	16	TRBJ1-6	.	CASSPNNPHPDSPLHF	TGTGCCAGCTCACCAAATAATCCACACCCGGATTCACCCCTCCACTTT
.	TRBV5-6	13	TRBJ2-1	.	CASSSRGREEQFF	TGTGCCAGCAGCTCACGAGGCCGGGAAGAGCAGTTCTTC
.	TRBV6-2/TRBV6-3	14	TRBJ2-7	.	CASSLTPASYEQYF	TGTGCCAGCAGTTTAACCCCCGCGAGCTACGAGCAGTACTTC
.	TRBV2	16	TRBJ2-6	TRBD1	CARGDRGLSGANVLTF	TGTGCTCGCGGGGACAGGGGGCTTTCTGGGGCCAACGTCCTGACTTTC
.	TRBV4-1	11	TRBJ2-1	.	CASSHRTEQFF	TGCGCCAGCAGCCATCGGACAGAGCAGTTCTTC
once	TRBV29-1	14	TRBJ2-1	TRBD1	CSVEDRDRDNEQFF	TGCAGCGTTGAAGACCGGGACAGGGACAATGAGCAGTTCTTC
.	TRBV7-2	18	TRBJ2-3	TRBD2	CASSPYLGTSGRSDTQYF	TGTGCCAGCAGCCCTTACCTAGGGACTAGCGGGAGATCAGATACGCAGTATTTT
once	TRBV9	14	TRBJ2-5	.	CASSTLAEQETQYF	TGTGCCAGCAGCACTTTAGCGGAACAAGAGACCCAGTACTTC
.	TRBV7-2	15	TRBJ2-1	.	CASSLERTAHHEQFF	TGTGCCAGCAGCCTGGAGCGGACAGCGCATCATGAGCAGTTCTTC
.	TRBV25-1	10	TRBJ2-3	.	CASRADTQYF	TGTGCCAGCAGAGCAGATACGCAGTATTTT
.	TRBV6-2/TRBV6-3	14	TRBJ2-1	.	CASSYHRTIAPAVF	TGTGCCAGCAGTTATCATAGGACTATCGCACCGGCAGTCTTC
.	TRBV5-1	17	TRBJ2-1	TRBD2	CASSLVPLAGLYNEQFF	TGCGCCAGCAGCTTGGTCCCGCTAGCGGGGCTTTACAATGAGCAGTTCTTC
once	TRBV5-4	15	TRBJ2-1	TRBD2	CASSLPGRGYNEQFF	TGTGCCAGCAGCTTGCCCGGGAGGGGCTACAATGAGCAGTTCTTC
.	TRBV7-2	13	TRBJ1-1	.	CASSSDSDTEAFF	TGTGCCAGCAGCTCCGACAGCGACACTGAAGCTTTCTTT
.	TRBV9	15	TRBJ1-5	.	CASSVGGRDNQPQHF	TGTGCCAGCAGCGTAGGGGGCAGGGACAATCAGCCCCAGCATTTT
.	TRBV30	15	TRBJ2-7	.	CAWTPPAGGVYQQYF	TGTGCCTGGACACCCCCTGCAGGAGGAGTTTACCAGCAGTACTTC
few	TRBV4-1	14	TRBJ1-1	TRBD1	CASSHQGVNTEAFF	TGCGCCAGCAGCCACCAGGGGGTGAACACTGAAGCTTTCTTT
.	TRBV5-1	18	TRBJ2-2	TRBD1	CASSGRTGWFENTGELFF	TGCGCCAGCAGCGGACGGACAGGGTGGTTCGAGAACACCGGGGAGCTGTTTTTT
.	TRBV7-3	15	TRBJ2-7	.	CASSLDGVSSYEQYF	TGTGCCAGCAGCTTAGACGGTGTTAGCTCCTACGAGCAGTACTTC
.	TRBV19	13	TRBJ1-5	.	CASTYRGPGPQHF	TGTGCCAGTACCTACCGGGGCCCCGGGCCCCAGCATTTT
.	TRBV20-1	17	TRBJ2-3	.	CSASGSLGPGVTDTQYF	TGCAGTGCTAGTGGCTCCCTGGGGCCGGGTGTAACAGATACGCAGTATTTT
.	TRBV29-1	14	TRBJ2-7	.	CSVGDGYPSYEQYF	TGCAGCGTGGGAGACGGCTACCCCTCCTACGAGCAGTACTTC
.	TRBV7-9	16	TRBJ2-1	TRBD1	CASSSTIDRGRHEQFF	TGTGCCAGCAGCTCAACGATAGACAGGGGTAGACATGAGCAGTTCTTC
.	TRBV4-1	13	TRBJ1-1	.	CASSQVMDTEAFF	TGCGCCAGCAGCCAAGTAATGGACACTGAAGCTTTCTTT
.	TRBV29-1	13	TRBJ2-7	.	CSVGRDTFYEQYF	TGCAGCGTGGGTCGGGACACCTTCTACGAGCAGTACTTC
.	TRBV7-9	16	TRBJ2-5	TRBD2	CASSLTDLAGEETQYF	TGTGCCAGCAGCTTAACCGATTTAGCGGGAGAAGAGACCCAGTACTTC
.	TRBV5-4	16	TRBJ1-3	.	CASSPTAGIGGNTIYF	TGTGCCAGCAGCCCAACGGCGGGCATAGGAGGAAACACCATATATTTT
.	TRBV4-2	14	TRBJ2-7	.	CASSQQASAYEQYF	TGTGCCAGCAGCCAACAGGCCTCCGCCTACGAGCAGTACTTC
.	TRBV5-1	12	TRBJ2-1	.	CASSPSYNEQFF	TGCGCCAGCAGCCCGAGCTACAATGAGCAGTTCTTC
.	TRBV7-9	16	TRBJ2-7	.	CASSFVGRRQTYEQYF	TGTGCCAGCAGCTTCGTAGGGCGGAGACAGACCTACGAGCAGTACTTC
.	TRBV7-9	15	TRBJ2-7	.	CASSLPGPSSYEQYF	TGTGCCAGCAGCCTCCCGGGACCGAGCTCCTACGAGCAGTACTTC
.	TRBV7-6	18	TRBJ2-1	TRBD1	CASSLGPGQVNSYNEQFF	TGTGCCAGCAGCTTAGGGCCGGGACAGGTGAACTCCTACAATGAGCAGTTCTTC